The clone carrying this T cell receptor (beta chain) was found a few times. Unique molecular identifiers were incorporated during preparation of the TCRbeta library. Via MiXCR, TCRdb re-called the PCR reads, giving one row per CDR3 protein. The sample records about 540,000 distinct CDR3 sequences, approximately 20% being singletons. The data belong to a study of T-cell reconstitution after alpha-beta-depleted transplantation in children. Germline values: CDR1 SGHTA, CDR2 FQGTGA. Trimming shortened V by 2 bases and J by 4 bases, and 14 bases separated the two germline ends. The CDR3 extends over 16 amino acids.

This TCR was sampled from a human donor who donated a stem cell graft to a child with acute lymphoblastic leukemia. Sequencing was performed on PBMCs from the stem cell graft donor, taken from the stem cell graft. The chain recombines TRBV7-3 with TRBJ2-2, with D perhaps TRBD2 (5 bases). The CDR3, as DNA: TGTGCCAGCAGCTTAGGTGCGGGTTGGGCCACCGGGGAGCTGTTTTTT. Translation gives CASSLGAGWATGELFF.